The 29 T cell receptor beta chains listed next were all sequenced from one sample in a study of blood T cell repertoires in COVID-19. Clones were read by immunoSEQ multiplex PCR, and TCRdb kept only the in-frame ones, dropping some. The table shows over 150,000 clones, with approximately 90% occurring only once. The sequenced sample was PBMCs or T cells enriched from blood (not recorded which). The origin of the receptors is a woman aged 30 to 39 who had recovered from COVID-19.

The chain joins TRBV30 to TRBJ2-2; tentatively, D is TRBD1 (6 bases). The V end lost 0 bases, the J end lost 1 base, and 9 bases lay between the germline ends. This CDR3 is 15 amino acids long. Germline V lookup: CDR1 GTSNPN, CDR2 SVGIG (reference sequence). CDR3 protein: CAWSVGQKNTGELFF. CDR3 DNA sequence: TGTGCCTGGAGTGTAGGACAGAAGAACACCGGGGAGCTGTTTTTT.

The rearrangement joins TRBV5-1 to TRBJ2-3; 8 bases fit TRBD2. V gave up 0 bases and J gave up 2 bases; unmatched junction bases: 8. Germline CDR1 SGHRS, CDR2 YFSETQ. This CDR3 is 17 amino acids long. The CDR3 bases are TGCGCCAGCAGCTTGGGAGCAGCGGGGGCCACCACAGATACGCAGTATTTT. It translates to CASSLGAAGATTDTQYF.

This clone appeared once. The chain's CDR3 is CASSPRTGLSSYNEQFF. For the CDR3, the DNA is TGTGCCAGCAGCCCCCGAACAGGCCTAAGCTCCTACAATGAGCAGTTCTTC. V and J are TRBV11-3 and TRBJ2-1; a weak D match, TRBD1 (5 bases). CDR1 and CDR2 (germline): SGHNT, YENEEA. The CDR3 extends over 17 amino acids. Trimming removed 5 bases from V and 0 bases from J, with 17 bases in between.

This clone is a singleton in its sample. The chain joins TRBV29-1 to TRBJ1-4, with D perhaps TRBD1 (5 bases). V was trimmed by 1 base and J by 6 bases, leaving 12 bases between them. CDR1 is SQVTM, CDR2 ANQGSEA, per germline. This CDR3 comprises 14 residues. The CDR3 region is CSVEGSREDEKLFF. DNA of the CDR3: TGCAGCGTTGAAGGGTCCAGGGAGGATGAAAAACTGTTTTTT.

The chain links TRBV7-8 to TRBJ1-4; unclear D gene. The V end was cut by 2 bases, the J end by 8 bases, with 15 bases between. Germline CDR1 reads SGHVS; CDR2 reads FQNEAQ. The CDR3 has 15 residues. CDR3 residues: CASSLNIGPREKLFF. The DNA of the CDR3 is TGTGCCAGCAGCTTAAATATTGGGCCACGGGAAAAACTGTTTTTT.

This chain connects TRBV19 to TRBJ2-1, with 11 positions matching TRBD2. V was pared by 6 bases and J by 7 bases, with 8 bases of the junction left unmatched. The germline CDR1 and CDR2 sequences are LNHDA and SQIVND (reference sequence). The CDR3 consists of 15 residues. CDR3 DNA sequence: TGTGCCAGTAGCCTTTTAGCGGGAGGGGAGAATGAGCAGTTCTTC. Translated, it gives CASSLLAGGENEQFF.

This chain joins TRBV27 and TRBJ1-5; no reliable D call. CDR1 and CDR2 from the germline V gene are MNHEY and SMNVEV (reference sequence). CDR3 length: 14 amino acids. Trimming pared 2 bases from V and 5 bases from J, leaving 10 bases between. The CDR3 nucleotides read TGTGCCAGCAGTTTAAACTTGGAGGATCAGCCCCAGCATTTT. It codes for CASSLNLEDQPQHF.

The chain couples TRBV30 to TRBJ1-4; D not certain. Germline V lookup: CDR1 GTSNPN, CDR2 SVGIG (reference sequence). This CDR3 is built from 15 residues. V shed 0 bases and J shed 3 bases, with 11 bases lying between them. CDR3 nucleotide sequence: TGTGCCTGGAGTGTAACCGGGAGTTCTAATGAAAAACTGTTTTTT. Its translation: CAWSVTGSSNEKLFF.

The rearrangement uses TRBV4-2 and TRBJ2-7; 11 nucleotides match TRBD2. The CDR3 has 18 amino acids. Germline CDR1 is LGHNA and CDR2 is YNFKEQ. V trimming: 0 bases; J trimming: 0 bases; junction bases outside the gene matches: 7. CDR3 nucleotide sequence: TGTGCCAGCAGCCAAGATTCGGCTAGCGGGAGGAGCTCCTACGAGCAGTACTTC. Translated, it gives CASSQDSASGRSSYEQYF.

The chain combines TRBV7-9 with TRBJ1-5; 8 bases fit TRBD1. The CDR3 length is 14 residues. Trimming cost V 4 bases and J 6 bases; bases outside gene matches: 5. Germline values: CDR1 SEHNR, CDR2 FQNEAQ (reference sequence). The CDR3 DNA sequence: TGTGCCAGCAGCTCACAGGGGGGCGGTCAGCCCCAGCATTTT. Amino acid sequence: CASSSQGGGQPQHF.

The J gene is TRBJ1-6, the V gene TRBV9; TRBD1 matches at 7 bases. The CDR3 has 15 residues. Unmatched junction bases numbered 3, after V lost 3 bases and J lost 3 bases. Germline V gene data show CDR1 as SGDLS and CDR2 as YYNGEE. CDR3 in DNA: TGTGCCAGCAGCGCGGGACAGATCTATAATTCACCCCTCCACTTT. Translating gives CASSAGQIYNSPLHF.

The rearrangement joins TRBV15 to TRBJ1-2; D is perhaps TRBD1 (5 bases). CDR3 size: 18 residues. Trimming stripped 0 bases from V and 3 bases from J, with 20 bases between. Per germline, CDR1 LNHNV and CDR2 YYDKDF (reference sequence). The CDR3 sequence: CATSRDWAGERPYYGYTF. Here the CDR3 DNA reads TGTGCCACCAGCAGAGATTGGGCGGGGGAACGACCTTACTATGGCTACACCTTC.

This clone was detected once. V is TRBV2 and J is TRBJ1-5; perhaps TRBD1 as D (5 bases). In germline, CDR1 is SNHLY, CDR2 FYNNEI. The CDR3 loop spans 14 amino acids. V lost 4 bases to trimming and J lost 4 bases, with 11 bases between them. The CDR3 DNA is TGTGCCAGCAGTGTCGAAGGGGCAAATCAGCCCCAGCATTTT. Its translation is CASSVEGANQPQHF.

The gene calls are TRBV7-3 and TRBJ1-2, with D possibly being TRBD1 (6 bases). V was trimmed by 0 bases and J by 8 bases, leaving 13 bases between them. The CDR3 totals 14 residues. Germline V gene data show CDR1 as SGHTA and CDR2 as FQGTGA. CDR3 protein: CASSLTKQGSGYTF. As DNA, the CDR3 is TGTGCCAGCAGCTTAACCAAACAGGGCTCGGGCTACACCTTC.

This clone was seen just once. The genes are TRBV18 and TRBJ2-1; TRBD1 aligns across 7 bases. Germline trimming cut 3 bases from V and 6 bases from J; bases unmatched to any gene: 5. The CDR3 totals 14 residues. Germline values: CDR1 KGHSH, CDR2 LQKENI. The CDR3 is CASSPVTGSNEQFF. CDR3 bases: TGTGCCAGCTCACCGGTGACAGGGTCCAATGAGCAGTTCTTC.

Only a few counts were recorded for this clone. The chain recombines TRBV29-1 with TRBJ2-7; 11 bases align to TRBD1. CDR3 length: 13 residues. CDR1 is SQVTM, CDR2 ANQGSEA, per germline. Trimming took 3 bases from V and 6 from J; bases not matched to a gene: 4. CDR3 sequence (DNA): TGCAGCGTTGACGAGGGGACAGGGGGCGAGCAGTACTTC. It yields the protein CSVDEGTGGEQYF.

V gene TRBV6-6 combines with J gene TRBJ1-1; D ambiguous. The V gene lost 6 bases and the J gene lost 0 bases, with 14 bases spanning the gap. The CDR3 is 15 residues long. Looked up from germline, CDR1 is MNHNY and CDR2 is SVGAGI (reference sequence). The CDR3 nucleotides read TGTGCCAGCAGCACTCCTAAGCAAGTGAACACTGAAGCTTTCTTT. Translating gives CASSTPKQVNTEAFF.

The V and J genes are TRBV11-2 and TRBJ1-2, with D perhaps matching TRBD1 (6 bases). Germline CDR1 is SGHAT and CDR2 is FQNNGV. The CDR3 totals 15 residues. The V end lost 1 base, the J end lost 6 bases, and 15 bases lay between the germline ends. The CDR3 region has the DNA TGTGCCAGCAGCTTAGTGCCAGGGCAGGGGAATGGCTACACCTTC. Translation gives CASSLVPGQGNGYTF.

This clone has a handful of counts. The rearrangement joins TRBV18 to TRBJ2-1; TRBD1 matches at 10 bases. V lost 1 base, J lost 9 bases, and 6 bases stayed unmatched. Germline CDR1 KGHSH, CDR2 LQKENI. This CDR3 contains 15 residues. The CDR3 here is CASSPRDRGVGEQFF. CDR3 DNA: TGTGCCAGCTCACCACGGGACAGGGGAGTCGGTGAGCAGTTCTTC.

This CDR3 is CASVSLTGPYGYTF. In DNA form, the CDR3 reads TGTGCCAGTGTGTCTCTGACAGGGCCCTATGGCTACACCTTC. V is TRBV19 and J is TRBJ1-2; TRBD1 matches at 7 bases. Looked up from germline, CDR1 is LNHDA and CDR2 is SQIVND (reference sequence). V gave up 8 bases and J gave up 4 bases; unmatched junction bases: 10. There are 14 residues in the CDR3.

V is TRBV7-2 and J is TRBJ1-6; D remains ambiguous. V was shortened by 5 bases and J by 8 bases, with 16 bases between the two germline ends. The CDR3 sequence is 15 residues long. Germline CDR1 SGHTA, CDR2 FQGNSA. The CDR3 sequence: CASSHDIRPDSPLHF. The CDR3 nucleotides are TGTGCCAGCAGCCACGACATTCGTCCGGATTCACCCCTCCACTTT.

The rearrangement uses TRBV29-1 and TRBJ1-2, with a tentative D call TRBD1 (5 bases). The CDR3 has 12 amino acids. V lost 6 bases and J lost 4, with 12 bases in between. Per germline, CDR1 SQVTM and CDR2 ANQGSEA. CDR3 region: CSVALGAYGYTF. The CDR3 DNA sequence: TGCAGCGTGGCCTTAGGGGCCTATGGCTACACCTTC.

The V and J genes are TRBV6-4 and TRBJ2-2; D unresolved. Germline values: CDR1 MRHNA, CDR2 SNTAGT. The CDR3 length is 14 residues. V shed 2 bases and J shed 2 bases, with 6 bases lying between them. The CDR3 protein is CASSDETNTGELFF. CDR3 coding DNA: TGTGCCAGCAGTGACGAGACTAACACCGGGGAGCTGTTTTTT.

The chain combines TRBV14 with TRBJ2-3; D not resolved. CDR1 is SGHDN, CDR2 FVKESK, per germline. The V and J ends lost 5 bases and 5 bases respectively, with 14 bases between them. The CDR3 sequence is 14 residues long. For the CDR3, the DNA is TGTGCCAGCAGCTCCCGGGTAGGCGGAGATACGCAGTATTTT. It codes for CASSSRVGGDTQYF.

Only one count was recorded for this clone. The chain uses TRBV5-4 and TRBJ2-3; tentatively, D is TRBD1 (6 bases). Trimming pared 4 bases from V and 0 bases from J, leaving 12 bases between. Germline loops: CDR1 SGHNT, CDR2 YYREEE (reference sequence). The CDR3 spans 15 residues. The CDR3 is CASSPDRSSTDTQYF. CDR3 bases: TGTGCCAGCAGCCCCGACAGGTCTAGCACAGATACGCAGTATTTT.

The chain carries TRBV6-2 or TRBV6-3 and TRBJ1-1, with 7 bases lining up with TRBD1. CDR3 length: 14 amino acids. Germline CDR1 reads MNHEY; CDR2 reads SVGEGT. Trimming cost V 6 bases and J 1 base; bases outside gene matches: 5. The CDR3 region has the DNA TGTGCCAGCAGCTCTGGACAGGAGAACACTGAAGCTTTCTTT. Translating it yields CASSSGQENTEAFF.

The V gene is TRBV12-3 or TRBV12-4, the J gene TRBJ2-1; D is undetermined. The length of the CDR3 is 13 residues. Trimming took 8 bases from V and 6 from J, leaving 14 bases between them. The CDR3 loop is CASAEGRSNEQFF. The CDR3 region has the DNA TGTGCCAGCGCGGAAGGTAGATCCAATGAGCAGTTCTTC.

The chain couples TRBV10-3 to TRBJ1-6; 7 bases agree with TRBD1. Germline lookup yields CDR1 ENHRY and CDR2 SYGVKD. The V and J ends lost 10 bases and 7 bases, in that order; junction bases with no gene match: 7. The CDR3 is made up of 13 amino acids. In DNA, the CDR3 is TGTGCCACGGGACAGCAGCTAAATTCACCCCTCCACTTT. Encoded protein: CATGQQLNSPLHF.

The rearrangement links TRBV24-1 to TRBJ1-1, with D maybe TRBD1 (5 bases). The V and J ends lost 2 bases and 7 bases respectively, with 19 bases between them. Per the germline V gene, CDR1 is KGHDR and CDR2 is SFDVKD. There are 16 residues in the CDR3. The CDR3 region has the DNA TGTGCCACCAGTGATTCGCGGGGGGGGTATATTGGTGAAGCTTTCTTT. Amino acid sequence: CATSDSRGGYIGEAFF.